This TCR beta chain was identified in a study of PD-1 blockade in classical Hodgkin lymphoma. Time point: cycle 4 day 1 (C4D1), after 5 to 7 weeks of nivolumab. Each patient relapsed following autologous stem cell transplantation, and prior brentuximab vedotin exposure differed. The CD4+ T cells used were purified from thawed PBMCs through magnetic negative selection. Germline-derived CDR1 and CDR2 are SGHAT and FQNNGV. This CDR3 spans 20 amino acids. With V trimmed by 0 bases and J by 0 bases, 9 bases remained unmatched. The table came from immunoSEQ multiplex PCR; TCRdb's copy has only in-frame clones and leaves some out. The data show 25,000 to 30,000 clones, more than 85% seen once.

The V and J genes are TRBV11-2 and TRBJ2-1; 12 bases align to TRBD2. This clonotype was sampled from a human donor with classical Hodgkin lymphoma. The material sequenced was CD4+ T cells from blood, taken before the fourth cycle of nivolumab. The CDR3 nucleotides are TGTGCCAGCAGCTTAGAGTCTATACTAGCGGGGGGACCCTCCTACAATGAGCAGTTCTTC. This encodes CASSLESILAGGPSYNEQFF. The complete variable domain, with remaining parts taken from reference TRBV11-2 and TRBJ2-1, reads EAGVAQSPRYKIIEKRQSVAFWCNPISGHATLYWYQQILGQGPKLLIQFQNNGVVDDSQLPKDRFSAERLKGVDSTLKIQPAKLEDSAVYLCASSLESILAGGPSYNEQFFGPGTRLTVL.